The 14 T cell receptor beta chains reported below all come from one sample, sequenced in a study of T cell repertoires in cytomegalovirus infection. TCRdb independently ran MiXCR on the reads; one entry per CDR3 protein. The sample holds about 180,000 distinct CDR3 sequences, about a fifth seen once. Their antigens remain unidentified. The sample consisted of CD8+ T cells from cultured PBMCs, taken from culture after CMV antigen stimulation. These receptors came from a human donor in good health (CMV status not recorded). Some clones in this sample may be carry-over from other donors' samples.

CDR3 in amino acids: CASTVLPSTDTQYF. CDR3 bases: TGTGCCAGCACGGTACTCCCTAGCACAGATACGCAGTATTTT. The rearrangement joins TRBV2 to TRBJ2-3; D is uncertain. CDR1 and CDR2 (germline): SNHLY, FYNNEI. V lost 7 bases and J 0 bases, leaving 11 bases between the germline ends. The CDR3 sequence is 14 residues long.

Only a few counts were recorded for this clonotype. The rearrangement joins TRBV4-3 to TRBJ2-7, with TRBD1 matching over 7 bases. J lost 3 bases, V lost 1 base, and 3 bases had no gene match. Per germline, CDR1 LGHNA and CDR2 YSLEER. This CDR3 region has 14 residues. In nucleotides, the CDR3 is TGCGCCAGCAGCCAAGTGGGGACAGTCTACGAGCAGTACTTC. It translates to CASSQVGTVYEQYF.

The chain employs TRBV5-6 and TRBJ2-7, with TRBD2 identical over 8 bases. The CDR3 is made up of 14 amino acids. The ends lost 1 base at V and 1 base at J; junction bases unmatched: 1. The germline V gene encodes CDR1 SGHDT and CDR2 YYEEEE. Here the CDR3 DNA reads TGTGCCAGCAGCTTGCCTAGCGGGTCCTACGAGCAGTACTTC. Amino acid sequence: CASSLPSGSYEQYF. The variable domain in full, completed from reference TRBV5-6 and TRBJ2-7, reads DAGVTQSPTHLIKTRGQQVTLRCSPKSGHDTVSWYQQALGQGPQFIFQYYEEEERQRGNFPDRFSGHQFPNYSSELNVNALLLGDSALYLCASSLPSGSYEQYFGPGTRLTVT.

This clonotype came up once. Since a much larger clone is just one base distant, this may be a read error. The rearrangement uses TRBV7-9 and TRBJ2-4; 10 bases are a match to TRBD2. This CDR3 has 16 residues. From germline, CDR1 is SEHNR and CDR2 FQNEAQ (reference sequence). The ends lost 2 bases at V and 6 bases at J; junction bases unmatched: 7. The CDR3, as DNA: TGTGCCAGCAGCTTAAGCAGCGGGAGGGGAAGAAACATTCAGTACTTC. Translated: CASSLSSGRGRNIQYF. The complete variable domain, with remaining parts taken from reference TRBV7-9 and TRBJ2-4, reads DTGVSQNPRHKITKRGQNVTFRCDPISEHNRLYWYRQTLGQGPEFLTYFQNEAQLEKSRLLSDRFSAERPKGSFSTLEIQRTEQGDSAMYLCASSLSSGRGRNIQYFGAGTRLSVL.

The V gene is TRBV7-1, the J gene TRBJ2-5, with D hard to call. TRBV7-1 is an ORF for which the function is uncertain. The V and J ends lost 5 bases and 0 bases respectively, with 13 bases between them. The CDR3 contains 15 residues. DNA of the CDR3: TGTGCCAGCAGCCTCCTACCTAGTTACCAAGAGACCCAGTACTTC. This gives the protein CASSLLPSYQETQYF.

This clonotype was detected only a few times. The genes are TRBV7-2 and TRBJ2-5, with TRBD1 identical over 8 bases. J gave up 4 bases and V 5 bases, and 15 bases lay outside the gene matches. The germline V gene has CDR1 SGHTA and CDR2 FQGNSA. This CDR3 comprises 17 residues. The CDR3 sequence is CASSEGQGAPIRETQYF. CDR3 coding DNA: TGTGCCAGCAGCGAAGGACAGGGTGCCCCCATTCGAGAGACCCAGTACTTC.

The rearrangement joins TRBV11-2 to TRBJ2-1; 9 positions match TRBD1. After removal of 3 bases from V and 3 bases from J, the junction contained 9 bases not matched to a gene. Germline lookup yields CDR1 SGHAT and CDR2 FQNNGV. CDR3 length: 17 amino acids. The DNA for the CDR3 is TGTGCCAGCAGCTTCCCACAGGGGGCTAAGAGCTACAATGAGCAGTTCTTC. Residues: CASSFPQGAKSYNEQFF.

This chain connects TRBV7-9 to TRBJ2-6; 7 bases are shared with TRBD1. Losses at the gene ends were 5 bases for V and 0 bases for J; bases not matched to a gene: 7. This CDR3 has 17 residues. In germline, CDR1 is SEHNR, CDR2 FQNEAQ (reference sequence). CDR3 sequence: CASSPRDSVSGANVLTF. The CDR3 DNA sequence: TGTGCCAGCAGCCCACGGGACAGCGTCTCTGGGGCCAACGTCCTGACTTTC.

This clonotype turned up a few times. This chain connects TRBV7-9 to TRBJ2-7; D gene ambiguous. The CDR3 loop spans 15 amino acids. Trimming stripped 3 bases from V and 5 bases from J, with 17 bases between. Germline-derived CDR1 and CDR2 are SEHNR and FQNEAQ (reference sequence). CDR3 sequence: CASSFGRPPLDEQYF. CDR3 sequence (DNA): TGTGCCAGCAGCTTCGGCAGGCCTCCTTTGGACGAGCAGTACTTC.

This clonotype has only a few counts. J is TRBJ2-5 and V is TRBV6-5; TRBD1 or TRBD2 may be the D gene (5 bases each). Germline V gene data show CDR1 as MNHEY and CDR2 as SVGAGI. This CDR3 is built from 14 residues. V lost 2 bases, J lost 3 bases, and 10 bases lay in between. This chain's CDR3 is CASSYGTVEETQYF. CDR3 sequence (DNA): TGTGCCAGCAGTTACGGGACGGTCGAAGAGACCCAGTACTTC.

This sequence joins TRBV27 and TRBJ2-4; D not certain. Germline assignment: CDR1 MNHEY and CDR2 SMNVEV (reference sequence). Trimming stripped 11 bases from V and 1 base from J, with 21 bases between. The CDR3 has 16 amino acids. CDR3 sequence (DNA): TGTGCCCGCCGTTTATCCGTGGGCAGGGCCAAAAACATTCAGTACTTC. It specifies CARRLSVGRAKNIQYF.

The chain joins TRBV13 to TRBJ1-1; no reliable D call. With 5 bases removed from V and 6 bases from J, the gap between germline ends came to 10 bases. This CDR3 has 12 amino acids. Germline assignment: CDR1 PRHDT and CDR2 FYEKMQ (reference sequence). CDR3 region: CASSGVKAEAFF. In DNA, the CDR3 is TGTGCCAGCAGCGGCGTAAAGGCTGAAGCTTTCTTT.

The V call is TRBV7-9, the J call TRBJ2-2, with 9 nucleotides matching TRBD1. Losses at the gene ends were 1 base for V and 4 bases for J; bases not matched to a gene: 4. This CDR3 contains 16 residues. The germline CDR1 and CDR2 sequences are SEHNR and FQNEAQ (reference sequence). The CDR3 here is CASSLVQGATTGELFF. CDR3 nucleotides: TGTGCCAGCAGCTTAGTACAGGGGGCCACCACCGGGGAGCTGTTTTTT.

This clonotype showed up just a few times. The junction does not match germline at one end; this may be a read error. The chain joins TRBV7-2 to TRBJ2-5, with TRBD2 matching 9 bases. This CDR3 is 13 amino acids long. Germline V gives CDR1 SGHTA, CDR2 FQGNSA. The CDR3, as DNA: TGTGCCAGCAGCTTACGCGGGGGGGCTTCCCCGGTCTTC. It specifies CASSLRGGASPVF. Combining the CDR3 with reference TRBV7-2 and TRBJ2-5 gives the whole variable domain GAGVSQSPSNKVTEKGKDVELRCDPISGHTALYWYRQSLGQGLEFLIYFQGNSAPDKSGLPSDRFSAERTGGSVSTLTIQRTQQEDSAVYLCASSLRGGASPVFGPGTRLLVL.